This T cell receptor beta chain was sequenced in a study of shared clonotypes between healthy human individuals. General study findings and limits: Naive CD4 clonotypes were shared across a few donors at roughly 5%. It was the non-shared clonotypes that had lower generation probabilities than clonotypes shared by all four donors.

A word on this clone: What it binds is not known.

CD45RO-negative, CCR7-selected cells formed the naive CD8 fraction, which excluded terminally differentiated effector memory CD45RA+ cells. The CDR3 is made up of 13 amino acids. Trimming removed 4 bases at V and 4 bases at J, with 10 bases between. Germline lookup yields CDR1 SGHAT and CDR2 FQNNGV. Methods used by the authors: As immunoSEQ supplied junction-only sequences (without quality scores), filtering differed. Only in-frame clones appear in the TCRdb table, and some are missing; sequencing was by immunoSEQ multiplex PCR. The V and J calls and clone size are taken from that table; D and trimming were inferred from the DNA. In the table there are a few million clones, 93% of which are singletons.

Sequenced: naive CD8+ T cells from PBMCs. This chain uses TRBV11-2 with TRBJ2-5; D assignment may be TRBD1 or TRBD2 (5 bases each). The source is a man aged 18 to 35 in good health. Some clones in this sample may be carry-over from other donors' samples. The DNA of the CDR3 is TGTGCCAGCAGCTGGACTGGGGGAGAGACCCAGTACTTC. It codes for CASSWTGGETQYF.